These 7 T cell receptor beta chains share one sample of origin, sequenced in a study of blood T cells in healthy people across ages. A J-beta primer mix and a sample-barcoded 5' primer were used in a second PCR of about 7 to 12 cycles. TCRdb recomputed calls from the 5' RACE reads with MiXCR, one row per CDR3 protein. The sample has over 300,000 distinct CDR3 sequences; more than 45% are singletons. Material: blood. These receptors originate from a man aged 55 to 70 in good health.

This chain connects TRBV4-3 to TRBJ1-6; TRBD1 matches at 8 bases. The CDR3 is 15 amino acids. Germline assignment: CDR1 LGHNA and CDR2 YSLEER. With 1 base clipped from V and 8 bases from J, the junction kept 4 bases outside the gene matches. DNA for the CDR3: TGCGCCAGCAGCCAAGCACAGGGGGGTGATTCACCCCTCCACTTT. Protein product: CASSQAQGGDSPLHF.

This clonotype was detected ten times or more. This chain uses TRBV11-2 with TRBJ2-1; 12 bases agree with TRBD2. Germline V gene lookup returns CDR1 SGHAT and CDR2 FQNNGV. The CDR3 is 15 amino acids. Unmatched junction bases numbered 7, after V lost 5 bases and J lost 8 bases. The CDR3 loop reads CASSAWTSGNYEQFF. The CDR3 DNA sequence: TGTGCCAGCAGCGCCTGGACTAGCGGGAACTATGAGCAGTTCTTC.

The genes are TRBV20-1 and TRBJ2-3, with 10 positions matching TRBD1. The trim removed 1 base at V and 4 bases at J, leaving 8 bases unmatched. Looked up from germline, CDR1 is DFQATT and CDR2 is SNEGSKA (reference sequence). There are 16 residues in the CDR3. CDR3: CSARAPGQGGPDTQYF. The CDR3 DNA sequence: TGCAGTGCTAGAGCCCCAGGACAGGGGGGGCCAGATACGCAGTATTTT.

This clonotype was observed at least ten times. The gene calls are TRBV24-1 and TRBJ2-1; possibly TRBD2 for D (6 bases). CDR3 length equals 14 residues. Between the trimmed V and J ends, which lost 4 bases and 10 bases, there was a span of 16 bases. CDR1 is KGHDR and CDR2 is SFDVKD in the germline V gene. CDR3: CATSEAGPGREQFF. The DNA for the CDR3 is TGTGCCACCAGTGAGGCCGGGCCGGGGAGGGAGCAGTTCTTC.

Written as DNA, the CDR3 is TGTGCCAGCAGGAATTCCGGGACGGGTAAAGGTCAGCCCCAGCATTTT. Its protein product is CASRNSGTGKGQPQHF. This chain joins TRBV7-2 and TRBJ1-5; tentative D call: TRBD1 (5 bases). In germline, CDR1 is SGHTA, CDR2 FQGNSA. The V end lost 6 bases, the J end lost 6 bases, and 21 bases lay between the germline ends. CDR3 length: 16 amino acids.

The gene calls are TRBV7-9 and TRBJ2-7, with D unresolved. From germline, CDR1 is SEHNR and CDR2 FQNEAQ (reference sequence). The CDR3 spans 12 residues. V gave up 1 base and J gave up 6 bases, with 7 bases separating them. The CDR3 is CASSLDPGEQYF. In DNA, the CDR3 is TGTGCCAGCAGCTTAGATCCGGGCGAGCAGTACTTC.

This clonotype was recorded a few times. CDR3 protein: CATLYSGNEQFF. CDR3 nucleotides: TGTGCCACCTTATACAGCGGGAATGAGCAGTTCTTC. The rearrangement uses TRBV15 and TRBJ2-1; perhaps TRBD2 as D (6 bases). Germline CDR1 and CDR2: LNHNV and YYDKDF (reference sequence). V lost 8 bases and J 7 bases, leaving 12 bases between the germline ends. CDR3 size: 12 residues.